A single sample gave rise to the 23 T cell receptor beta chains below, sequenced in a study of blood T cell repertoires in COVID-19 (dated by TCRdb to the early 2020s). The library was obtained by the immunoSEQ multiplex PCR assay. TCRdb mirrors the immuneACCESS table, restricted to in-frame sequences. Some clones are absent from its copies; in checked studies, under half trace to an unresolved V gene, and the reason for the others is unknown. The sample data list about 220,000 clones, and about three quarters of these were observed just once. 7.2% of the sample is taken by the ten largest. Input material: peripheral blood. All receptors derive from a woman in her seventies with acute or convalescent COVID-19.

The chain couples TRBV2 to TRBJ2-7, with 9 positions matching TRBD2. Trimming removed 3 bases from V and 3 bases from J; junction bases left unmatched: 3. Per germline, CDR1 SNHLY and CDR2 FYNNEI. The CDR3 length is 14 residues. The CDR3 DNA sequence: TGTGCCAGCAGTGAGGTGCGGGGGGGCTACGAGCAGTACTTC. This codes for CASSEVRGGYEQYF.

This clone was counted between two and nine times. The chain is built from TRBV5-1 and TRBJ1-3, with D possibly being TRBD1 (6 bases). Trimming took 4 bases from V and 0 from J, leaving 14 bases between them. Germline assignment: CDR1 SGHRS and CDR2 YFSETQ. The CDR3 has 16 residues. CDR3 DNA: TGCGCCAGCAGCACCCTCGAGGACAGCTCTGGAAACACCATATATTTT. Protein product: CASSTLEDSSGNTIYF.

V gene TRBV7-2 combines with J gene TRBJ2-2; 8 positions agree with TRBD1. V was pared by 1 base and J by 7 bases, with 5 bases of the junction left unmatched. Germline values: CDR1 SGHTA, CDR2 FQGNSA. The CDR3 runs 15 residues. The CDR3 reads CASSLVTGGIGELFF. The CDR3, as DNA: TGTGCCAGCAGCTTAGTTACAGGGGGAATCGGGGAGCTGTTTTTT.

The J gene is TRBJ1-2, the V gene TRBV2; D might be TRBD1 (5 bases). There are 13 residues in the CDR3. The germline V gene encodes CDR1 SNHLY and CDR2 FYNNEI. V dropped 3 bases and J dropped 8 bases, with 13 bases sitting between them. CDR3: CASSEWQGGGYTF. As DNA, the CDR3 is TGTGCCAGCAGTGAGTGGCAGGGAGGCGGCTACACCTTC.

This clone occurred many times. J is TRBJ2-7 and V is TRBV5-1, with a possible D match to TRBD1 (6 bases). The CDR3 is made up of 13 amino acids. Trimming removed 1 base from V and 7 bases from J, with 12 bases in between. Germline V CDR1 and CDR2: SGHRS, YFSETQ. The CDR3 reads CASSLNLGGEQYV. The CDR3, as DNA: TGCGCCAGCAGCTTGAACTTAGGGGGAGAGCAGTACGTC.

This clone was seen a few times. The rearrangement joins TRBV5-1 to TRBJ2-3; 8 bases line up with TRBD2. CDR1 and CDR2 (germline): SGHRS, YFSETQ. V was pared by 5 bases and J by 2 bases, with 1 base of the junction left unmatched. The CDR3 has 13 residues. The CDR3 protein is CASRLAVTDTQYF. CDR3 bases: TGCGCCAGCAGACTAGCGGTCACAGATACGCAGTATTTT.

The V gene is TRBV30, the J gene TRBJ2-3; D unclear. There are 13 residues in the CDR3. V was trimmed by 0 bases and J by 2 bases, leaving 6 bases between them. Germline V gene data show CDR1 as GTSNPN and CDR2 as SVGIG (reference sequence). CDR3: CAWSVRYTDTQYF. Here the CDR3 DNA reads TGTGCCTGGAGTGTACGGTACACAGATACGCAGTATTTT.

The chain links TRBV2 to TRBJ2-7; D is undetermined. The CDR3 is 12 amino acids. The V gene's germline CDR1 is SNHLY and CDR2 FYNNEI. V was clipped by 5 bases and J by 4 bases, with 9 bases between them. The CDR3 loop is CASSLNVYEQYV. CDR3 DNA: TGTGCCAGCAGTCTAAATGTATACGAGCAGTACGTC.

The J gene is TRBJ2-3, the V gene TRBV9; the D gene is possibly TRBD2 (5 bases). This CDR3 is 16 amino acids long. Germline lookup yields CDR1 SGDLS and CDR2 YYNGEE. V was pared by 0 bases and J by 1 base, with 12 bases between. CDR3 nucleotides: TGTGCCAGCAGCGTAGTCGAGGGCGGCGGCACAGATACGCAGTATTTT. Its translation is CASSVVEGGGTDTQYF.

CDR3 sequence: CASSLDGTGVTGANVLTF. The CDR3 coding sequence is TGCGCCAGCAGCTTGGACGGGACAGGGGTCACTGGGGCCAACGTCCTGACTTTC. The chain is built from TRBV5-1 and TRBJ2-6, with 10 bases aligning to TRBD1. V lost 0 bases to trimming and J lost 2 bases; unmatched junction nucleotides: 5. The CDR3 totals 18 residues. Germline-derived CDR1 and CDR2 are SGHRS and YFSETQ.

V is TRBV6-5 and J is TRBJ1-2, with D hard to call. This CDR3 contains 15 residues. The V end was cut by 2 bases, the J end by 0 bases, with 10 bases between. Germline-derived CDR1 and CDR2 are MNHEY and SVGAGI. The CDR3 protein is CASSYLQEANYGYTF. The CDR3 DNA sequence: TGTGCCAGCAGTTACCTCCAGGAAGCTAACTATGGCTACACCTTC.

This sequence joins TRBV7-2 and TRBJ2-3; unclear D gene. Trimming cost V 4 bases and J 0 bases, with 5 bases left between them. CDR1 is SGHTA, CDR2 FQGNSA, per germline. This CDR3 is built from 13 residues. The CDR3 here is CASSSQSTDTQYF. The CDR3 DNA is TGTGCCAGCAGCTCACAGAGCACAGATACGCAGTATTTT. Drawing the rest from reference TRBV7-2 and TRBJ2-3, the complete variable domain is GAGVSQSPSNKVTEKGKDVELRCDPISGHTALYWYRQSLGQGLEFLIYFQGNSAPDKSGLPSDRFSAERTGGSVSTLTIQRTQQEDSAVYLCASSSQSTDTQYFGPGTRLTVL.

V gene TRBV10-3 combines with J gene TRBJ2-1; D remains unclear. The V end was cut by 3 bases, the J end by 8 bases, with 8 bases between. This CDR3 comprises 12 residues. In germline, CDR1 is ENHRY, CDR2 SYGVKD. CDR3 sequence reads: CAISESADEQFF. The CDR3 region has the DNA TGTGCCATCAGTGAAAGCGCGGATGAGCAGTTCTTC.

The genes are TRBV7-3 and TRBJ2-3; no clear D. The CDR3 runs 14 residues. V lost 1 base and J lost 6, with 11 bases in between. Per germline, CDR1 SGHTA and CDR2 FQGTGA. CDR3 sequence reads: CASSLNTHPDTQYF. The CDR3 DNA sequence: TGTGCCAGCAGCTTAAATACACACCCGGATACGCAGTATTTT.

This clone has a handful of counts. This sequence joins TRBV19 and TRBJ1-2; D is perhaps TRBD1 (5 bases). The germline V gene encodes CDR1 LNHDA and CDR2 SQIVND (reference sequence). Trimming cost V 10 bases and J 1 base, with 7 bases left between them. This CDR3 is built from 11 residues. The CDR3 DNA reads TGTGCCACGGGGGATAACTATGGCTACACCTTC. Protein: CATGDNYGYTF.

V is TRBV6-2 or TRBV6-3 and J is TRBJ2-7; D is possibly TRBD2 (5 bases). The germline V gene encodes CDR1 MNHEY and CDR2 SVGEGT. The CDR3 loop spans 12 amino acids. With 7 bases removed from V and 5 bases from J, the gap between germline ends came to 12 bases. The CDR3: CASTPGENEQYF. The CDR3 DNA is TGTGCCAGCACCCCCGGGGAAAACGAGCAGTACTTC.

The chain has TRBV30 and TRBJ1-1, with TRBD1 matching 8 bases. V shed 7 bases, J shed 8 bases, and the junction held 9 bases outside the gene matches. The CDR3 has 12 residues. CDR1 and CDR2 from the germline V gene are GTSNPN and SVGIG (reference sequence). The DNA of the CDR3 is TGTGCCTCCCGGACAGGGAGGCTGGAAGCTTTCTTT. Translating gives CASRTGRLEAFF.

V and J are TRBV23-1 and TRBJ2-7; TRBD1 agrees at 7 bases. TRBV23-1 is known as an ORF, though its function is uncertain. This CDR3 contains 15 residues. V was clipped by 8 bases and J by 5 bases; unmatched bases: 15. The CDR3 loop reads CASRPFTTGSHEQYF. For the CDR3, the DNA is TGCGCCAGCCGGCCGTTTACGACAGGGTCCCACGAGCAGTACTTC.

This chain connects TRBV6-5 to TRBJ1-3; no clear D. Trimming stripped 0 bases from V and 0 bases from J, with 6 bases between. Germline V CDR1 and CDR2: MNHEY, SVGAGI. This CDR3 is 15 amino acids long. The CDR3 is CASSYSGDSGNTIYF. CDR3 bases: TGTGCCAGCAGTTACTCCGGGGACTCTGGAAACACCATATATTTT.

The CDR3 loop is CSVEGGGQETQYF. In DNA form, the CDR3 reads TGCAGCGTTGAGGGAGGAGGCCAAGAGACCCAGTACTTC. The chain is built from TRBV29-1 and TRBJ2-5, with D maybe TRBD2 (6 bases). The V end lost 3 bases, the J end lost 1 base, and 9 bases lay between the germline ends. Germline V gives CDR1 SQVTM, CDR2 ANQGSEA. This CDR3 has 13 amino acids. The whole variable domain, filled in from reference TRBV29-1 and TRBJ2-5, reads SAVISQKPSRDICQRGTSLTIQCQVDSQVTMMFWYRQQPGQSLTLIATANQGSEATYESGFVIDKFPISRPNLTFSTLTVSNMSPEDSSIYLCSVEGGGQETQYFGPGTRLLVL.

This chain uses TRBV10-3 with TRBJ2-4; D is undetermined. V was trimmed by 10 bases and J by 5 bases, leaving 9 bases between them. From germline, CDR1 is ENHRY and CDR2 SYGVKD. This CDR3 has 11 amino acids. CDR3 region: CATLAQNIQYF. The CDR3 bases are TGTGCCACCCTGGCCCAAAACATTCAGTACTTC.

This chain uses TRBV4-3 with TRBJ1-1, with 9 bases identical to TRBD1. Germline V gene sequence: CDR1 LGHNA, CDR2 YSLEER. The CDR3 is 16 residues long. With V trimmed by 0 bases and J by 4 bases, 6 bases remained unmatched. CDR3 in amino acids: CASSQETGQGTTEAFF. The DNA for the CDR3 is TGCGCCAGCAGCCAAGAGACCGGACAGGGGACCACTGAAGCTTTCTTT.

The genes are TRBV7-3 and TRBJ2-3; 10 bases line up with TRBD1. Germline-derived CDR1 and CDR2 are SGHTA and FQGTGA. The CDR3 is made up of 16 amino acids. J gave up 1 base and V 5 bases, and 6 bases lay outside the gene matches. CDR3 nucleotides: TGTGCCAGCAGCAGGGACAGGGGTGGGGGCACAGATACGCAGTATTTT. Amino acids: CASSRDRGGGTDTQYF. Full variable domain (remainder filled in from reference TRBV7-3 and TRBJ2-3): GAGVSQTPSNKVTEKGKYVELRCDPISGHTALYWYRQSLGQGPEFLIYFQGTGAADDSGLPNDRFFAVRPEGSVSTLKIQRTERGDSAVYLCASSRDRGGGTDTQYFGPGTRLTVL.